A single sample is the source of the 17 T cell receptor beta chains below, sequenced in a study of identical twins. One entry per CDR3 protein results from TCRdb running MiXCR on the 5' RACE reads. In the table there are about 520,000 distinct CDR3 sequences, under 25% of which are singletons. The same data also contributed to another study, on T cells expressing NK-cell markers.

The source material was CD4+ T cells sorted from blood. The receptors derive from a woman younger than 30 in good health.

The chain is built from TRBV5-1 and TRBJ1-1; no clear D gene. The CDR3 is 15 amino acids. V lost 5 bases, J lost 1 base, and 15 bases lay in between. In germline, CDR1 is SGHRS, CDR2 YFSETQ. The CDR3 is CASSLLGHWNTEAFF. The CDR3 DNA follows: TGCGCCAGCAGTCTTCTCGGGCATTGGAACACTGAAGCTTTCTTT.

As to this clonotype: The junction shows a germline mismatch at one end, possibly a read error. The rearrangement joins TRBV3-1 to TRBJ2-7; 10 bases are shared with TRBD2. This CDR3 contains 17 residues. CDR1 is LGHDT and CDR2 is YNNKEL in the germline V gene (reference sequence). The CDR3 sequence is CATSQGNLAGVPYEQYF. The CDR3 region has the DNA TGTGCCACCAGCCAAGGAAATCTAGCGGGGGTTCCCTACGAGCAGTACTTC.

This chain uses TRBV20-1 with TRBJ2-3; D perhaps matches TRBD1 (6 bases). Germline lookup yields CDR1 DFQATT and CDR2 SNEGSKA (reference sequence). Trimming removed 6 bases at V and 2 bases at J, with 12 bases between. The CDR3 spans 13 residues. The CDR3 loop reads CSANRDPTDTQYF. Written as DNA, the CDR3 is TGCAGTGCGAACAGGGATCCCACAGATACGCAGTATTTT.

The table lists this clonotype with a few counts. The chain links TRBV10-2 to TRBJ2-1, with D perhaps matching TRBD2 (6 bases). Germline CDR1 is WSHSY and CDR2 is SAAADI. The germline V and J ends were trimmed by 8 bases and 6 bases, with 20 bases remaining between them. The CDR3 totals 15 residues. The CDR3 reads CASLPGSGSPNEQFF. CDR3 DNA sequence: TGCGCCAGCCTTCCGGGTAGCGGAAGTCCCAATGAGCAGTTCTTC.

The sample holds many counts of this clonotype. The DNA of the CDR3 is TGTGCCAGTCGACTTCGTTTGAGCACAGATACGCAGTATTTT. Residues: CASRLRLSTDTQYF. V usage is TRBV12-3 or TRBV12-4 and J usage is TRBJ2-3; D gene unclear. The CDR3 is 14 amino acids. V lost 9 bases and J lost 0, with 13 bases in between.

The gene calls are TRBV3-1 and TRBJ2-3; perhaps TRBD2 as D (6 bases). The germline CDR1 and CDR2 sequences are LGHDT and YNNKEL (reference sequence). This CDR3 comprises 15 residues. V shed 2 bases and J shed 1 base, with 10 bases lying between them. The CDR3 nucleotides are TGTGCCAGCAGCCAAAAGCGGGCCGGCACAGATACGCAGTATTTT. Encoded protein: CASSQKRAGTDTQYF.

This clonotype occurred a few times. The CDR3 loop reads CASSYSEGQPRHTEAFF. CDR3 nucleotide sequence: TGTGCCAGCAGTTACTCCGAAGGTCAACCGAGACACACTGAAGCTTTCTTT. The chain recombines TRBV6-5 with TRBJ1-1; D not resolved. V was trimmed by 0 bases and J by 3 bases, leaving 17 bases between them. The CDR3 sequence is 17 residues long. Germline-derived CDR1 and CDR2 are MNHEY and SVGAGI.

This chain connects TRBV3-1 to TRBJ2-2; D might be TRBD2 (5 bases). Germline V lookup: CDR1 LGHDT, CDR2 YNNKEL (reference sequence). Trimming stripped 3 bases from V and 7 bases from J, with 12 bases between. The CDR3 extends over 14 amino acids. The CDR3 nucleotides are TGTGCCAGCAGCCACTTGGGCGGAGGCGGGGAGCTGTTTTTT. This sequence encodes CASSHLGGGGELFF.

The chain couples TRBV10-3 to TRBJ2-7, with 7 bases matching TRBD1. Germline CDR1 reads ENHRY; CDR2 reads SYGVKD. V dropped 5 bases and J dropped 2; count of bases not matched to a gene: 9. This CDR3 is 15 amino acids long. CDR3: CAISRSGQAPYEQYF. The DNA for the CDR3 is TGTGCCATCAGTAGGTCCGGACAGGCCCCCTACGAGCAGTACTTC.

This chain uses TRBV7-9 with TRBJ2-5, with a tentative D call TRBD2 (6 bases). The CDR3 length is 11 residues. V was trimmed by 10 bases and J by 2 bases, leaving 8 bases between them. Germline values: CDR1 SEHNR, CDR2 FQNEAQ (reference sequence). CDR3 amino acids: CATGGQETQYF. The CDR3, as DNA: TGTGCCACCGGGGGACAAGAGACCCAGTACTTC.

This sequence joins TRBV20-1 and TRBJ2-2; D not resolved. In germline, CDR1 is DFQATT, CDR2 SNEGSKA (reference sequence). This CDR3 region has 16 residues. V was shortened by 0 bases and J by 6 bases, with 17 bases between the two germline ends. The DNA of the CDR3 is TGCAGTGCTAGAGAGGGAAAGGGTACTGCTGCCGGGGAGCTGTTTTTT. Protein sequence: CSAREGKGTAAGELFF.

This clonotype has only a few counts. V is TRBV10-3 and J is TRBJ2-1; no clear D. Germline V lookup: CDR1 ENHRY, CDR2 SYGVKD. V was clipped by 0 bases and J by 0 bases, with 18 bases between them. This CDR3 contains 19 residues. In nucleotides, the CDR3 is TGTGCCATCAGTGAGTCGACTGGGATGGAGCGTTACTCCTACAATGAGCAGTTCTTC. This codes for CAISESTGMERYSYNEQFF.

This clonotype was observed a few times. In DNA, the CDR3 is TGTGCCAGCAGCTTAGCCCGCGAGACACCCCTCCACTTT. This codes for CASSLARETPLHF. This sequence joins TRBV7-2 and TRBJ1-6; D is undetermined. V shed 0 bases and J shed 11 bases, with 8 bases lying between them. The germline CDR1 and CDR2 sequences are SGHTA and FQGNSA. The CDR3 is 13 residues long.

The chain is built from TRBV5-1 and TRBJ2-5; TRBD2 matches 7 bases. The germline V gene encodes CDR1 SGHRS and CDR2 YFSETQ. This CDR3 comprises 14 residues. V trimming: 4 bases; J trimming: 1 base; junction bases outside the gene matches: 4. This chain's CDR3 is CASSAPGGQETQYF. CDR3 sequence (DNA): TGCGCCAGCAGCGCCCCGGGGGGCCAAGAGACCCAGTACTTC.

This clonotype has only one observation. Written as DNA, the CDR3 is TGTGCCAGCAGACGAGGGCCCGGGTCTGGCTACACCTTC. Protein product: CASRRGPGSGYTF. V and J are TRBV7-3 and TRBJ1-2; D is undetermined. The CDR3 consists of 13 residues. Germline V lookup: CDR1 SGHTA, CDR2 FQGTGA. Trimming left V 6 bases short and J 7 bases short, with 15 bases between. Supplemented by reference TRBV7-3 and TRBJ1-2, the full variable domain reads GAGVSQTPSNKVTEKGKYVELRCDPISGHTALYWYRQSLGQGPEFLIYFQGTGAADDSGLPNDRFFAVRPEGSVSTLKIQRTERGDSAVYLCASRRGPGSGYTFGSGTRLTVV.

CDR3: CASSFRGPGTDTQYF. DNA for the CDR3: TGTGCCAGCAGTTTCAGGGGCCCGGGCACAGATACGCAGTATTTT. The gene calls are TRBV12-3 or TRBV12-4 and TRBJ2-3, with D perhaps TRBD1 (6 bases). There are 15 residues in the CDR3. Trimming removed 3 bases at V and 1 base at J, with 11 bases between.

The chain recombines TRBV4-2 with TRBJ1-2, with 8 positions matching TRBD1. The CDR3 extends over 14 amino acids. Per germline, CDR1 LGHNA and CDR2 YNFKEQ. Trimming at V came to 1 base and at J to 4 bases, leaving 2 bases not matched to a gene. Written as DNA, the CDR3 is TGTGCCAGCAGCCAAGGGCAGGGGGCCTATGGCTACACCTTC. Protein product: CASSQGQGAYGYTF.